The 3 T cell receptor beta chains in this list originate from one sample, sequenced in a study of control samples from healthy donors and cancer patients. Assay: immunoSEQ multiplex PCR; the TCRdb copy retains only in-frame clones and omits some. The table includes some 130,000 clones, roughly 90% detected once. The material sequenced was blood. These receptors were obtained from a man aged 25 to 40 in good health.

This chain uses TRBV27 with TRBJ2-1, with D possibly being TRBD2 (6 bases). The V end lost 2 bases, the J end lost 9 bases, and 17 bases lay between the germline ends. The CDR3 is made up of 15 amino acids. The germline CDR1 and CDR2 sequences are MNHEY and SMNVEV (reference sequence). This CDR3 is CASSLRGPGRGEQFF. The CDR3 nucleotides read TGTGCCAGCAGTTTACGCGGTCCCGGGCGGGGTGAGCAGTTCTTC.

The CDR3 coding sequence is TGTGCTAGTGGCTTCGGGGTCGGGGAGCAGTACTTC. It translates to CASGFGVGEQYF. J is TRBJ2-7 and V is TRBV12-5, with D perhaps matching TRBD2 (5 bases). Germline-derived CDR1 and CDR2 are LGHNT and FRNRAP. The V and J ends lost 6 bases and 7 bases respectively, with 13 bases between them. This CDR3 has 12 residues.

V is TRBV19 and J is TRBJ1-4, with no clear D. V lost 1 base, J lost 7 bases, and 10 bases lay in between. This CDR3 contains 14 residues. Germline-derived CDR1 and CDR2 are LNHDA and SQIVND (reference sequence). CDR3 sequence reads: CASSIGGMAEKLFF. CDR3 coding DNA: TGTGCCAGTAGTATAGGAGGGATGGCTGAAAAACTGTTTTTT.